This T cell receptor (beta chain) was recorded in a study of T-cell reconstitution after alpha-beta-depleted transplantation in children. General study points: It was reported that alpha-beta T cells came from several hundred expanded graft clones (about two months after transplant). There were some patients whose high TCRbeta diversity at day 60 came from surviving recipient T cells and thymic progenitors. After one year, T-cell counts and TCRbeta diversity mostly came from new T cells.

This clonotype turned up a few times. Its antigen is not identified. Germline loops: CDR1 SGDLS, CDR2 YYNGEE. This CDR3 contains 16 residues. J gave up 9 bases and V 0 bases, and 9 bases lay outside the gene matches. Unique molecular identifiers were used to barcode this TCRbeta library. TCRdb ran MiXCR on the PCR reads and lists one entry per CDR3 protein. Counted here are about 78,000 distinct CDR3 sequences, 13% to 15% occurring once; the ten biggest clones make up around a quarter. The TCR comes from a male patient between 2 and 15 years old who had a stem cell transplant for acute lymphoblastic leukemia, so the T cells may come from the graft donor. V usage is TRBV9 and J usage is TRBJ2-1; 10 nucleotides line up with TRBD2. The sample in question was PBMCs, mostly from graft donor cells, obtained 180 days after TCRalphabeta/CD19-depleted stem cell transplant. The CDR3 DNA reads as TGTGCCAGCAGCGTAGGAAGGTCTAGCGGGAGCGGTGAGCAGTTCTTC. It translates to CASSVGRSSGSGEQFF.